A single sample is the source of the 3 T cell receptor beta chains below, sequenced in a study of T cell responses to AZD1222 COVID-19 vaccine. Clones were sequenced by immunoSEQ multiplex PCR, and TCRdb holds only the in-frame ones, with some missing. The repertoire includes some 150,000 clones, around 90% of them detected once, and 4.5% to 5.5% sits in the top ten. The sequenced sample was peripheral blood, obtained 28 days after the second dose of the MenACWY control vaccine. The origin of the receptors is an adult who received the MenACWY meningococcal vaccine as a control.

This clone was observed a single time. The rearrangement joins TRBV7-2 to TRBJ1-6, with D unresolved. Deletions cut 5 bases from V and 5 bases from J, with 13 bases between. Germline CDR1 reads SGHTA; CDR2 reads FQGNSA. The length of the CDR3 is 15 residues. CDR3 protein: CASSVSGPDNSPLHF. The CDR3 DNA reads TGTGCCAGCAGCGTCTCCGGGCCGGATAATTCACCCCTCCACTTT.

This chain connects TRBV3-1 (or the pseudogene TRBV3-2) to TRBJ1-1; D is possibly TRBD1 (5 bases). V was clipped by 3 bases and J by 5 bases, with 7 bases between them. Germline loops: CDR1 LGHDT, CDR2 YNNKEL (reference sequence). The CDR3 extends over 12 amino acids. The CDR3 here is CASSHGGTEAFF. DNA of the CDR3: TGTGCCAGCAGCCATGGGGGGACTGAAGCTTTCTTT.

This chain connects TRBV30 to TRBJ2-5, with D perhaps TRBD2 (5 bases). In germline, CDR1 is GTSNPN, CDR2 SVGIG (reference sequence). The CDR3 is made up of 12 amino acids. V lost 5 bases and J lost 5, with 12 bases in between. The CDR3 nucleotides are TGTGCCTGGCGGCTAGCTGGGGAGACCCAGTACTTC. Translation: CAWRLAGETQYF.